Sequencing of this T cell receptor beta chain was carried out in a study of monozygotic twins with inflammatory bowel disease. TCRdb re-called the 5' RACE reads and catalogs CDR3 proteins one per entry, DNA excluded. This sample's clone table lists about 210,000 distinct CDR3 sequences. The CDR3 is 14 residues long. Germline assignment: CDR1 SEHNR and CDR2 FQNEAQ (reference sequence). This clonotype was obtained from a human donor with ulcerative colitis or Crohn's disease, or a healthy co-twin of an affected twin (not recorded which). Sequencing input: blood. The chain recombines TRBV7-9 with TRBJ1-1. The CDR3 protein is CASRGNNENTEAFF.